Below are 9 T cell receptor beta chains sequenced from a single sample in a study of blood T cell repertoires in COVID-19. Here immunoSEQ multiplex PCR was the method, and the copy in TCRdb shows in-frame clones only, minus some. The sample yields 200,000 to 250,000 clones, approximately 90% seen once. What was sequenced was PBMCs or T cells enriched from blood (not recorded which). The receptors stem from a woman in her 30s with acute COVID-19.

This clone was observed once. The CDR3, as DNA: TGTGCCAGCAGCATTAGCGGGGGGACGAACACCGGGGAGCTGTTTTTT. Protein product: CASSISGGTNTGELFF. This chain links TRBV7-2 with TRBJ2-2; 10 positions agree with TRBD2. The CDR3 runs 16 residues. Trimming removed 5 bases from V and 0 bases from J; junction bases left unmatched: 3. Germline CDR1 reads SGHTA; CDR2 reads FQGNSA.

This rearrangement joins TRBV7-9 to TRBJ2-5; 8 nucleotides match TRBD2. Trimming cost V 5 bases and J 2 bases; bases outside gene matches: 10. This CDR3 is 16 amino acids long. Germline-derived CDR1 and CDR2 are SEHNR and FQNEAQ (reference sequence). DNA for the CDR3: TGTGCCAGCAGCGGAGTCCGTCGACTAGCGCAAGAGACCCAGTACTTC. Translation gives CASSGVRRLAQETQYF.

This clone has just one count. The chain links TRBV6-6 to TRBJ1-6; the match to TRBD1 covers 8 bases. CDR1 is MNHNY, CDR2 SVGAGI, per germline (reference sequence). CDR3 length: 15 residues. V gave up 2 bases and J gave up 8 bases; unmatched junction bases: 5. CDR3 DNA sequence: TGTGCCAGCAGTTACAGGGGACAGGTAGATTCACCCCTCCACTTT. Its translation: CASSYRGQVDSPLHF.

V is TRBV5-6 and J is TRBJ2-7; a weak D match, TRBD1 (6 bases). Per the germline V gene, CDR1 is SGHDT and CDR2 is YYEEEE. The CDR3 has 14 residues. V was clipped by 4 bases and J by 8 bases, with 19 bases between them. The CDR3 nucleotides read TGTGCCAGCAGCGGAGTAACAGGGACGGCCCAGCAGTACTTC. It encodes CASSGVTGTAQQYF. The entire variable domain, with the rest obtained from reference TRBV5-6 and TRBJ2-7, is as follows: DAGVTQSPTHLIKTRGQQVTLRCSPKSGHDTVSWYQQALGQGPQFIFQYYEEEERQRGNFPDRFSGHQFPNYSSELNVNALLLGDSALYLCASSGVTGTAQQYFGPGTRLTVT.

The genes are TRBV19 and TRBJ2-5, with TRBD2 identical over 9 bases. J lost 7 bases, V lost 10 bases, and 13 bases had no gene match. The V gene's germline CDR1 is LNHDA and CDR2 SQIVND (reference sequence). The length of the CDR3 is 14 residues. CDR3 loop: CATRGGGGFMTQYF. The CDR3, as DNA: TGTGCCACCCGAGGCGGGGGGGGGTTTATGACCCAGTACTTC. Together with reference TRBV19 and TRBJ2-5, the CDR3 gives the full variable domain: DGGITQSPKYLFRKEGQNVTLSCEQNLNHDAMYWYRQDPGQGLRLIYYSQIVNDFQKGDIAEGYSVSREKKESFPLTVTSAQKNPTAFYLCATRGGGGFMTQYFGPGTRLLVL.

As DNA, the CDR3 is TGTGCCACCTCATTAGACAGGGTCTTTATGAACACTGAAGCTTTCTTT. Its translation is CATSLDRVFMNTEAFF. The chain is built from TRBV2 and TRBJ1-1, with 7 nucleotides matching TRBD1. Unmatched junction bases numbered 14, after V lost 10 bases and J lost 0 bases. Germline values: CDR1 SNHLY, CDR2 FYNNEI. The CDR3 has 16 residues.

The chain links TRBV30 to TRBJ1-3, with a possible D match to TRBD1 (5 bases). The CDR3 has 16 amino acids. Germline CDR1 and CDR2: GTSNPN and SVGIG (reference sequence). V shed 5 bases and J shed 0 bases, with 17 bases lying between them. CDR3 in amino acids: CAWGSGLPNSGNTIYF. Written as DNA, the CDR3 is TGTGCCTGGGGTTCGGGACTGCCGAACTCTGGAAACACCATATATTTT.

The V gene is TRBV10-1, the J gene TRBJ2-7, with 7 nucleotides matching TRBD1. CDR3 length: 14 residues. CDR1 is WNHNN, CDR2 SYGVQD, per germline (reference sequence). Losses at the gene ends were 6 bases for V and 3 bases for J; bases not matched to a gene: 8. This CDR3 is CASSPYDRDYEQYF. The CDR3 DNA sequence: TGCGCCAGCAGCCCTTACGACAGGGACTACGAGCAGTACTTC.

The chain combines TRBV7-2 with TRBJ2-7, with a weak D call TRBD1 (6 bases). The CDR3 extends over 14 amino acids. The germline CDR1 and CDR2 sequences are SGHTA and FQGNSA. The V gene lost 5 bases and the J gene lost 7 bases, with 18 bases spanning the gap. This chain's CDR3 is CASSVDSPPGEQYF. CDR3 nucleotides: TGTGCCAGCAGCGTGGACAGTCCCCCGGGGGAGCAGTACTTC.